This T cell receptor (beta chain) emerged from a study of T cell repertoires in aging, cancer and after chemotherapy. The template was genomic DNA from peripheral blood, not RNA. The CDR3 sequence is 14 residues long. After removal of 6 bases from V and 1 base from J, the junction contained 5 bases not matched to a gene. General observations from the study: Compared with age-matched healthy donors, untreated hematological or solid cancer patients showed higher blood TCR clonality.

Only a few counts were recorded for this clonotype. Its antigen is unknown. Multiplex touch-down PCR with TRB-A/B primers amplified rearranged V-D-J TRB sequences. TCRdb reanalysed the multiplex PCR reads using MiXCR and keeps one entry per CDR3 protein. The sample has 7,300 or so distinct CDR3 sequences; 40% are singletons. The sequenced sample was blood. V is TRBV12-3 or TRBV12-4 and J is TRBJ2-7, with 8 positions matching TRBD1. The source is a human donor in good health. CDR3 residues: CASSVDRVSYEQYF. Written as DNA, the CDR3 is TGTGCCAGCAGCGTGGACAGGGTGTCCTACGAGCAGTACTTC.